The clone carrying this T cell receptor beta chain was seen a handful of times. The antigen is unknown. The data derive from a study of blood T cells in healthy people across ages. Combining a sample-barcoded 5' primer with a J-beta primer mix, a second PCR ran for 7 to 11 cycles. One entry per CDR3 protein results from TCRdb running MiXCR on the 5' RACE reads. In the table there are approximately 1.5 million distinct CDR3 sequences, about 31% of which are singletons. CDR1 and CDR2 from the germline V gene are SGHAT and FQNNGV. V was cut by 2 bases and J by 4 bases, with 20 bases left in between. CDR3 length equals 17 residues. Study conclusions and caveats: TCR beta diversity, measured per million T cells, fell in a roughly linear way with age.

Sequencing was done on a sample of blood. The V gene is TRBV11-2, the J gene TRBJ2-5; D possibly corresponds to TRBD2 (6 bases). The sequence was obtained from a woman aged 25-40 years in good health. For the CDR3, the DNA is TGTGCCAGCAGCTTACGGCGCCTAGCGAGCGTCCCAGAGACCCAGTACTTC. Protein sequence: CASSLRRLASVPETQYF.